This T cell receptor beta chain was identified during a study of blood T cell repertoires in COVID-19. V was cut by 4 bases and J by 6 bases, with 16 bases left in between. The CDR3 spans 14 residues. The assay was immunoSEQ multiplex PCR, and TCRdb's table has in-frame clones only and misses some. This sample has roughly 350,000 clones, with around 87% found just once. The rearrangement joins TRBV23-1 to TRBJ2-7, with TRBD1 as a possible D gene (6 bases). TRBV23-1 is placed among ORFs of uncertain function. Sequenced sample: peripheral blood. This clonotype originated in a woman between 50 and 59 years old with COVID-19, enrolled during active disease. CDR3 loop: CASSRTNRVGEQYF. In DNA, the CDR3 is TGCGCCAGCAGTCGCACGAACAGGGTTGGCGAGCAGTACTTC.